A single sample gave rise to the 28 T cell receptor beta chains below, sequenced in a study of blood T cell repertoires in COVID-19. Sequenced by immunoSEQ multiplex PCR; TCRdb stores in-frame clones only, minus some. The data show a few hundred thousand clones, about four fifths seen once. Sequenced material: peripheral blood. The receptors shown here come from a woman older than 75 with acute or convalescent COVID-19.

The V and J genes are TRBV5-1 and TRBJ1-1; D gene unclear. The CDR3 runs to 15 residues. Trimming removed 2 bases at V and 0 bases at J, with 11 bases between. Germline loops: CDR1 SGHRS, CDR2 YFSETQ. The CDR3 protein is CASSFAGGMNTEAFF. The CDR3, as DNA: TGCGCCAGCAGCTTTGCTGGAGGCATGAACACTGAAGCTTTCTTT.

The J gene is TRBJ2-7, the V gene TRBV11-2; maybe TRBD1 (5 bases). The germline V and J ends were trimmed by 5 bases and 5 bases, with 16 bases remaining between them. The CDR3 sequence is 14 residues long. Germline CDR1 reads SGHAT; CDR2 reads FQNNGV. The CDR3 is CASSPTDWPHEQYF. The CDR3 DNA reads as TGTGCCAGCAGCCCGACAGATTGGCCCCACGAGCAGTACTTC.

This clone was observed a single time. This chain links TRBV2 with TRBJ2-3, with 11 bases identical to TRBD2. Trimming took 0 bases from V and 6 from J; bases not matched to a gene: 2. Germline loops: CDR1 SNHLY, CDR2 FYNNEI. CDR3 length: 15 residues. CDR3 DNA sequence: TGTGCCAGCAGTGAAGCGGTAGCGGGGGGGGATACGCAGTATTTT. Translation gives CASSEAVAGGDTQYF.

CDR3 in amino acids: CASRQGTYGYTF. Written as DNA, the CDR3 is TGTGCCAGCAGACAGGGCACCTATGGCTACACCTTC. The rearrangement joins TRBV2 to TRBJ1-2; possible D gene TRBD1, 6 bases. Per germline, CDR1 SNHLY and CDR2 FYNNEI. Trimming removed 6 bases from V and 4 bases from J, with 9 bases in between. The CDR3 spans 12 residues.

The rearrangement joins TRBV7-6 to TRBJ1-2; the match to TRBD1 covers 10 bases. Germline lookup yields CDR1 SGHVS and CDR2 FNYEAQ. V shed 3 bases and J 5 bases; nucleotides not matched to a gene: 6. The CDR3 is made up of 15 amino acids. The CDR3 coding sequence is TGTGCCAGCAGCTTTGCGACAGGGGGCGGGTATGGCTACACCTTC. Translated, it gives CASSFATGGGYGYTF.

The V and J genes are TRBV18 and TRBJ1-1, with TRBD1 matching over 10 bases. The CDR3 covers 16 residues. The V and J ends lost 6 bases and 2 bases, in that order; junction bases with no gene match: 9. CDR1 is KGHSH, CDR2 LQKENI, per germline. The CDR3 here is CASSAGTGDLNTEAFF. The CDR3, as DNA: TGTGCCAGCTCCGCCGGGACAGGGGATCTCAACACTGAAGCTTTCTTT.

CDR3 amino acids: CASSLQQGPYGYTF. The CDR3 region has the DNA TGTGCCAGCAGCTTGCAGCAGGGCCCGTACGGCTACACCTTC. The gene calls are TRBV5-4 and TRBJ1-2, with a weak D call TRBD1 (5 bases). Germline CDR1 reads SGHNT; CDR2 reads YYREEE (reference sequence). The CDR3 has 14 amino acids. The ends were cut back, 1 base at V and 8 bases at J, with 15 bases in the middle.

The genes are TRBV6-5 and TRBJ1-5; 7 positions agree with TRBD1. Germline V gene sequence: CDR1 MNHEY, CDR2 SVGAGI. V shed 6 bases, J shed 7 bases, and the junction held 9 bases outside the gene matches. CDR3 length equals 14 residues. The CDR3 sequence is CASSATGARQPQHF. The DNA of the CDR3 is TGTGCCAGCAGCGCCACAGGGGCTCGGCAGCCCCAGCATTTT.

This clone was observed a single time. V is TRBV30 and J is TRBJ1-5; 7 nucleotides line up with TRBD1. Per the germline V gene, CDR1 is GTSNPN and CDR2 is SVGIG (reference sequence). V lost 4 bases and J lost 4; bases outside the gene matches: 19. CDR3 length: 18 residues. In DNA, the CDR3 is TGTGCCTGGACAAGGGGTGCCCAGACAGGGCGCACAAATCAGCCCCAGCATTTT. Its translation is CAWTRGAQTGRTNQPQHF.

This clone was counted a few times. Other nucleotide sequences in the sample specify the same CDR3. This rearrangement joins TRBV4-3 to TRBJ1-2; D unresolved. Germline V gene data show CDR1 as LGHNA and CDR2 as YSLEER. This CDR3 is built from 16 residues. Trimming stripped 0 bases from V and 5 bases from J, with 16 bases between. As DNA, the CDR3 is TGCGCCAGCAGCCAAGATTCGGGGAGTCTTCGGTATGGCTACACCTTC. It specifies CASSQDSGSLRYGYTF.

J is TRBJ1-1 and V is TRBV10-2, with a weak D call TRBD1 (6 bases). The CDR3 covers 11 residues. Germline CDR1 and CDR2: WSHSY and SAAADI. Deletions cut 10 bases from V and 4 bases from J, with 10 bases between. The CDR3 loop is CATRGATEAFF. CDR3 nucleotide sequence: TGCGCCACCCGGGGGGCCACTGAAGCTTTCTTT.

The chain uses TRBV6-2 or TRBV6-3 and TRBJ2-3; maybe TRBD2 (8 bases). The germline V and J ends were trimmed by 5 bases and 3 bases, with 18 bases remaining between them. This CDR3 contains 16 residues. Germline CDR1 is MNHEY and CDR2 is SVGEGT. CDR3 in amino acids: CASSQLAAGGTDTQYF. Written as DNA, the CDR3 is TGTGCCAGCAGTCAACTAGCGGCAGGGGGAACAGATACGCAGTATTTT.

This clone was recorded a few times. The chain is built from TRBV30 and TRBJ1-2; 8 bases map to TRBD1. Germline values: CDR1 GTSNPN, CDR2 SVGIG (reference sequence). V trimming: 3 bases; J trimming: 2 bases; junction bases outside the gene matches: 11. CDR3 size: 16 residues. The CDR3 loop is CAWSVTYRDRNYGYTF. For the CDR3, the DNA is TGTGCCTGGAGCGTCACGTACCGGGACAGGAACTATGGCTACACCTTC.

In its sample, this clone was seen a few times. CDR3 loop: CASSFPGQGEKLFF. CDR3 in DNA: TGTGCCAGCAGCTTCCCGGGACAGGGGGAAAAACTGTTTTTT. The chain has TRBV7-9 and TRBJ1-4; 10 nucleotides match TRBD1. The germline gives CDR1 SEHNR, CDR2 FQNEAQ (reference sequence). The V segment lost 3 bases and the J segment 8 bases; nucleotides outside the gene matches: 3. The CDR3 totals 14 residues.

The J gene is TRBJ2-1, the V gene TRBV18, with unresolved D. V lost 0 bases and J lost 0, with 12 bases in between. Germline lookup yields CDR1 KGHSH and CDR2 LQKENI. The CDR3 has 17 amino acids. CDR3 DNA: TGTGCCAGCTCACCACCGACATTTTATAGCTCCTACAATGAGCAGTTCTTC. It yields the protein CASSPPTFYSSYNEQFF.

The V and J genes are TRBV24-1 and TRBJ2-5, with 7 bases fitting TRBD2. V was pared by 3 bases and J by 4 bases, with 10 bases of the junction left unmatched. CDR1 is KGHDR, CDR2 SFDVKD, per germline. This CDR3 contains 16 residues. The CDR3: CATSDRWGGRRETQYF. In DNA, the CDR3 is TGTGCCACCAGTGATCGCTGGGGGGGGAGACGAGAGACCCAGTACTTC.

This clone was detected only once. The gene calls are TRBV5-1 and TRBJ2-3; the D is unclear. Looked up from germline, CDR1 is SGHRS and CDR2 is YFSETQ. CDR3 length: 14 amino acids. V dropped 0 bases and J dropped 2 bases, with 7 bases sitting between them. The CDR3 DNA reads as TGCGCCAGCAGCTTGGAGTCTAACACAGATACGCAGTATTTT. This sequence encodes CASSLESNTDTQYF. The full variable domain, completed using reference TRBV5-1 and TRBJ2-3, is KAGVTQTPRYLIKTRGQQVTLSCSPISGHRSVSWYQQTPGQGLQFLFEYFSETQRNKGNFPGRFSGRQFSNSRSEMNVSTLELGDSALYLCASSLESNTDTQYFGPGTRLTVL.

The chain is built from TRBV6-5 and TRBJ2-1, with D perhaps TRBD1 (5 bases). The CDR3 length is 12 residues. CDR1 is MNHEY and CDR2 is SVGAGI in the germline V gene. V was trimmed by 5 bases and J by 8 bases, leaving 10 bases between them. CDR3 sequence reads: CASSTQGYEQFF. The CDR3 DNA is TGTGCCAGCAGTACCCAGGGCTATGAGCAGTTCTTC.

This chain joins TRBV27 and TRBJ1-1, with TRBD1 identical over 8 bases. Germline V gene data show CDR1 as MNHEY and CDR2 as SMNVEV (reference sequence). The CDR3 runs to 13 residues. The ends lost 3 bases at V and 4 bases at J; junction bases unmatched: 1. The CDR3 sequence: CASSFDRGTEAFF. In DNA, the CDR3 is TGTGCCAGCAGTTTTGACAGGGGCACTGAAGCTTTCTTT.

The chain has TRBV3-1 (or the pseudogene TRBV3-2) and TRBJ1-2; D unclear. V lost 0 bases and J lost 8, with 13 bases in between. This CDR3 region has 14 residues. Germline loops: CDR1 LGHDT, CDR2 YNNKEL (reference sequence). The CDR3 bases are TGTGCCAGCAGCCAAGATACCCAGTGGGAGGGCTACACCTTC. It translates to CASSQDTQWEGYTF.

Here the CDR3 DNA reads TGTGCCAGCAGCTTAGCGGGGGGAACCTACAATGAGCAGTTCTTC. Translation gives CASSLAGGTYNEQFF. The chain combines TRBV7-6 with TRBJ2-1; a possible D gene is TRBD2 (6 bases). Germline assignment: CDR1 SGHVS and CDR2 FNYEAQ. This CDR3 spans 15 amino acids. Trimming removed 0 bases at V and 2 bases at J, with 8 bases between.

The chain employs TRBV27 and TRBJ2-2; tentatively, D is TRBD1 (6 bases). The germline V and J ends were trimmed by 7 bases and 7 bases, with 16 bases remaining between them. This CDR3 has 14 amino acids. Germline CDR1 reads MNHEY; CDR2 reads SMNVEV (reference sequence). The CDR3 DNA follows: TGTGCCAGCACCCTTAACAGGGTCGGCGGGGAGCTGTTTTTT. This codes for CASTLNRVGGELFF.

The chain joins TRBV27 to TRBJ2-5; 9 bases match TRBD2. The length of the CDR3 is 16 residues. Germline V gene lookup returns CDR1 MNHEY and CDR2 SMNVEV (reference sequence). V was clipped by 4 bases and J by 4 bases; unmatched bases: 10. CDR3 nucleotide sequence: TGTGCCAGCAGTTCACGACTAGCGGAGGAGGGAGAGACCCAGTACTTC. This codes for CASSSRLAEEGETQYF.

The genes are TRBV5-4 and TRBJ1-4; D remains unclear. V lost 2 bases and J lost 0, with 8 bases in between. CDR3 length: 15 residues. Germline loops: CDR1 SGHNT, CDR2 YYREEE (reference sequence). This CDR3 is CASSLASATNEKLFF. In DNA form, the CDR3 reads TGTGCCAGCAGCTTAGCGTCGGCAACTAATGAAAAACTGTTTTTT.

The chain couples TRBV30 to TRBJ1-6; D is unresolved. Germline CDR1 and CDR2: GTSNPN and SVGIG (reference sequence). The germline V and J ends were trimmed by 5 bases and 9 bases, with 11 bases remaining between them. This CDR3 contains 12 residues. CDR3 nucleotides: TGTGCCTGGGGGGTGGCGGGTTCACCCCTCCACTTT. Encoded protein: CAWGVAGSPLHF. Filled out from reference TRBV30 and TRBJ1-6, the complete variable domain reads SQTIHQWPATLVQPVGSPLSLECTVEGTSNPNLYWYRQAAGRGLQLLFYSVGIGQISSEVPQNLSASRPQDRQFILSSKKLLLSDSGFYLCAWGVAGSPLHFGNGTRLTVT.

This chain connects TRBV28 to TRBJ2-3, with 7 bases identical to TRBD1. Trimming removed 3 bases from V and 6 bases from J; junction bases left unmatched: 6. The CDR3 covers 14 residues. Germline-derived CDR1 and CDR2 are MDHEN and SYDVKM. The CDR3 loop is CASSFTTGPDTQYF. CDR3 in DNA: TGTGCCAGCAGTTTTACGACAGGGCCTGATACGCAGTATTTT.

The genes are TRBV20-1 and TRBJ2-2, with 10 bases identical to TRBD1. Germline V gives CDR1 DFQATT, CDR2 SNEGSKA (reference sequence). V lost 5 bases and J lost 7; bases outside the gene matches: 4. The CDR3 covers 13 residues. CDR3 loop: CSARDRGHGELFF. The CDR3 DNA reads as TGCAGTGCTCGTGACAGGGGGCACGGGGAGCTGTTTTTT.

The rearrangement uses TRBV5-1 and TRBJ2-1, with D possibly TRBD2 on 5 matching bases. V lost 0 bases and J lost 1, with 11 bases in between. Per germline, CDR1 SGHRS and CDR2 YFSETQ. The length of the CDR3 is 16 residues. CDR3 nucleotides: TGCGCCAGCAGCTTGGTGGCTAGCCGATCCTACAATGAGCAGTTCTTC. Protein product: CASSLVASRSYNEQFF. Full variable domain (outside the CDR3, taken from reference TRBV5-1 and TRBJ2-1): KAGVTQTPRYLIKTRGQQVTLSCSPISGHRSVSWYQQTPGQGLQFLFEYFSETQRNKGNFPGRFSGRQFSNSRSEMNVSTLELGDSALYLCASSLVASRSYNEQFFGPGTRLTVL.